This TCR beta chain was recovered during a study of blood T cell repertoires in COVID-19. The overall study: Italy, Spain and the United States were the sources of the convalescent and acute COVID-19 samples.

Only in-frame clones appear in the TCRdb table, and some are missing; sequencing was by immunoSEQ multiplex PCR. The top ten hold 0.3% to 0.4% of the sample, which has about 45,000 clones, more than 90% seen once. One Seattle source followed patients from active infection through their disease course. The sequence was collected from a man aged 50 to 60 with COVID-19, enrolled during active disease. The source material was peripheral blood.

The CDR3 nucleotides are TGTGCAAGTCGCTTAGTAGTCCCGAGCGCTATAGCGGGAGTATCCACCTACGAGCAGTACTTC. Residues: CASRLVVPSAIAGVSTYEQYF. The chain employs TRBV12-2 and TRBJ2-7; TRBD2, as called in the table, went unchecked against the DNA. TRBV12-2 is a listed pseudogene. The length of the CDR3 is 21 residues.